The rows below give T cell receptor beta chains drawn from one sample of a study of identical twins. Each CDR3 protein is one row after TCRdb ran MiXCR on the 5' RACE reads. The data hold 510,000 or so distinct CDR3 sequences, with roughly 15% observed a single time. These data were likewise used in another study, on yellow fever vaccine responses in identical twins.

Input material: CD4+ T cells sorted from blood. These receptors all come from a woman under 30 in good health. Each CDR3 is given with its conserved first and last residue. Each record gives: D gene, clone size, J gene, V gene, CDR3 length, CDR3 DNA, CDR3 protein. The D gene is left open where the match is weak. Clone size is stated in some rows and not others, as once, few, many or a class when expanded.

TRBD1 | NA | TRBJ1-1 | TRBV27 | 15 | TGTGCCAGCAGGAGACAGGGAGAAATGAACACTGAAGCTTTCTTT | CASRRQGEMNTEAFF
NA | few | TRBJ2-1 | TRBV5-1 | 16 | TGCGCCAGCAGCTTGACTAGCTACGAGAGGATAAATGAGCAGTTCTTC | CASSLTSYERINEQFF
NA | NA | TRBJ2-3 | TRBV18 | 15 | TGTGCCAGCTCACGGGACCTTTCGAGCACAGATACGCAGTATTTT | CASSRDLSSTDTQYF
TRBD2 | few | TRBJ2-3 | TRBV13 | 14 | TGTGCCAGCACCAGAGCGGGGGGCCCCCGTACGCAGTATTTT | CASTRAGGPRTQYF
NA | few | TRBJ2-3 | TRBV7-6 | 15 | TGTGCCAGCAGCCCCAGTGGGTGGAGCACAGATACGCAGTATTTT | CASSPSGWSTDTQYF
NA | NA | TRBJ2-1 | TRBV7-9 | 14 | TGTGCCAGCAGCTCGGACAGAATCCTCAATGAGCAGTTCTTC | CASSSDRILNEQFF
TRBD2 | NA | TRBJ2-5 | TRBV20-1 | 17 | TGCAGTGCTACAACTCCGGGACTAAAGTCCCGTGGGGAGACCCAGTACTTC | CSATTPGLKSRGETQYF
TRBD1 | NA | TRBJ1-1 | TRBV18 | 13 | TGTGCCAGCTCGCTTGACAGGGGGGTGGAAGCTTTCTTT | CASSLDRGVEAFF
TRBD2 | NA | TRBJ2-3 | TRBV5-1 | 15 | TGCGCCAGCAGCCGGGACTACCCTAGCACAGATACGCAGTATTTT | CASSRDYPSTDTQYF
TRBD2 | few | TRBJ2-7 | TRBV6-1 | 16 | TGTGCCAGCACCAAGTACCCTAGCGGGAGTAACTACGAGCAGTACTTC | CASTKYPSGSNYEQYF
NA | NA | TRBJ2-5 | TRBV18 | 13 | TGTGCCAGCTCCCCGGTAGGACGGGAGACCCAGTACTTC | CASSPVGRETQYF
TRBD1 | NA | TRBJ2-7 | TRBV29-1 | 14 | TGCAGCGTGGCCTCCGGGACAGGATACTTGGAGCAGTACTTC | CSVASGTGYLEQYF
NA | few | TRBJ2-5 | TRBV5-1 | 14 | TGCGCCAGCAGCTTGGGACGTAATGAAGAGACCCAGTACTTC | CASSLGRNEETQYF
TRBD2 | many | TRBJ2-3 | TRBV5-1 | 14 | TGCGCCAGCAGCTTTAGCGGGGGCACAGATACGCAGTATTTT | CASSFSGGTDTQYF
NA | few | TRBJ1-2 | TRBV10-3 | 12 | TGTGCCATCAGGGCGGGTAACTATGGCTACACCTTC | CAIRAGNYGYTF
NA | NA | TRBJ2-5 | TRBV28 | 14 | TGTGCCAGCAGTCCACCGGAGGGCCGGGAGACCCAGTACTTC | CASSPPEGRETQYF
NA | few | TRBJ2-1 | TRBV6-1 | 15 | TGTGCCAGCAGACCTCAAGGACCACCCTACAATGAGCAGTTCTTC | CASRPQGPPYNEQFF
NA | NA | TRBJ1-1 | TRBV19 | 16 | TGTGCCAGTAGTATAGGTGGGGCGCGGATTGACACTGAAGCTTTCTTT | CASSIGGARIDTEAFF
NA | few | TRBJ1-2 | TRBV29-1 | 13 | TGCAGCGTTTCAACTATGAGATCGGCTGGCTACACCTTC | CSVSTMRSAGYTF
TRBD1 | few | TRBJ1-1 | TRBV12-3/TRBV12-4 | 14 | TGTGCCAGCAGGCCGGGACAGTTGAACACTGAAGCTTTCTTT | CASRPGQLNTEAFF
NA | NA | TRBJ1-1 | TRBV3-1 | 17 | TGTGCCAGCAGCCAAGTCTCCTTCCGGCGGGGAAACACTGAAGCTTTCTTT | CASSQVSFRRGNTEAFF
TRBD1 | NA | TRBJ2-3 | TRBV7-8 | 16 | TGTGCCAGCAGCGACCGCCGGACAGGGAGCACAGATACGCAGTATTTT | CASSDRRTGSTDTQYF
NA | many | TRBJ1-2 | TRBV12-3/TRBV12-4 | 16 | TGTGCCAGCAGTTTACTCAGGGGAAAGAGTAACTATGGCTACACCTTC | CASSLLRGKSNYGYTF
NA | NA | TRBJ2-5 | TRBV7-2 | 15 | TGTGCCAGCAGCTTAGAGACACTCGTCGGGAGGACCCAGTACTTC | CASSLETLVGRTQYF
NA | few | TRBJ1-6 | TRBV2 | 12 | TGTGCCAGCAGGGGAGATGATTCACCCCTCCACTTT | CASRGDDSPLHF
NA | few | TRBJ2-3 | TRBV6-1 | 12 | TGTGCCAGCAGCGTCATAGCAGATACGCAGTATTTT | CASSVIADTQYF
NA | NA | TRBJ2-2 | TRBV10-3 | 15 | TGTGCCATCAGTGACCCGACATTGAACACCGGGGAGCTGTTTTTT | CAISDPTLNTGELFF
NA | NA | TRBJ2-3 | TRBV9 | 16 | TGTGCCAGCAGCCCCAAACTGCTCGGGGGTTCGGATACGCAGTATTTT | CASSPKLLGGSDTQYF
TRBD1 | NA | TRBJ2-7 | TRBV9 | 16 | TGTGCCAGCAGCGTAGGTGGGACAGGGGCAACCTACGAGCAGTACTTC | CASSVGGTGATYEQYF
NA | NA | TRBJ2-2 | TRBV28 | 14 | TGTGCCAGCAGAAGGGGACAATCCCCCGGGGAGCTGTTTTTT | CASRRGQSPGELFF
NA | few | TRBJ1-6 | TRBV20-1 | 15 | TGCAGTGCTAGAGACCCACAGGGTACTAATTCACCCCTCCACTTT | CSARDPQGTNSPLHF
NA | NA | TRBJ2-1 | TRBV5-8 | 14 | TGTGCCAGCAGCCGGCCCGGGGGTTGGGGTGAGCAGTTCTTC | CASSRPGGWGEQFF
NA | NA | TRBJ1-1 | TRBV5-5 | 13 | TGTGCCAGCACACTGTCCCCGGCAACTGAAGCTTTCTTT | CASTLSPATEAFF
TRBD2 | NA | TRBJ2-3 | TRBV20-1 | 15 | TGCAGTGCTACAATTAGCGGGGGGGTGGCAGATACGCAGTATTTT | CSATISGGVADTQYF
TRBD2 | NA | TRBJ2-1 | TRBV12-3/TRBV12-4 | 17 | TGTGCCAGCAGACTAGCGGGAGGGACCGGCTCCTACAATGAGCAGTTCTTC | CASRLAGGTGSYNEQFF
NA | few | TRBJ2-5 | TRBV29-1 | 16 | TGCAGCGTCTCCCCCGGTTTGCCCAGGAATCAAGAGACCCAGTACTTC | CSVSPGLPRNQETQYF
TRBD2 | few | TRBJ2-2 | TRBV24-1 | 17 | TGTGCCACCAGTGATTTCTTAGCGGGAGTTTACACCGGGGAGCTGTTTTTT | CATSDFLAGVYTGELFF